This T cell receptor beta chain comes out of a study of CD8 T cells in ankylosing spondylitis. MiXCR, applied by TCRdb to the 5' RACE reads, yields one record per CDR3 protein. Of 250,000 to 300,000 distinct CDR3 sequences listed, around 19% are singletons. Regarding the study as a whole: Significant enrichment of disease-linked clones was reported in matched ankylosing spondylitis synovial fluid.

This clonotype was seen a few times. Its target is unknown. This CDR3 comprises 16 residues. Trimming left V 2 bases short and J 3 bases short, with 15 bases between. The germline V gene encodes CDR1 SGHTA and CDR2 FQGTGA. The sample consisted of blood, either unsorted or a sorted T cell fraction (not recorded which). This clonotype originated in a male donor with ankylosing spondylitis or in good health (not recorded which). The chain has TRBV7-3 and TRBJ2-3; tentative D call: TRBD2 (6 bases). The CDR3: CASSLDGSVSTDTQYF. As DNA, the CDR3 is TGTGCCAGCAGCTTAGACGGGAGCGTATCGACAGATACGCAGTATTTT.